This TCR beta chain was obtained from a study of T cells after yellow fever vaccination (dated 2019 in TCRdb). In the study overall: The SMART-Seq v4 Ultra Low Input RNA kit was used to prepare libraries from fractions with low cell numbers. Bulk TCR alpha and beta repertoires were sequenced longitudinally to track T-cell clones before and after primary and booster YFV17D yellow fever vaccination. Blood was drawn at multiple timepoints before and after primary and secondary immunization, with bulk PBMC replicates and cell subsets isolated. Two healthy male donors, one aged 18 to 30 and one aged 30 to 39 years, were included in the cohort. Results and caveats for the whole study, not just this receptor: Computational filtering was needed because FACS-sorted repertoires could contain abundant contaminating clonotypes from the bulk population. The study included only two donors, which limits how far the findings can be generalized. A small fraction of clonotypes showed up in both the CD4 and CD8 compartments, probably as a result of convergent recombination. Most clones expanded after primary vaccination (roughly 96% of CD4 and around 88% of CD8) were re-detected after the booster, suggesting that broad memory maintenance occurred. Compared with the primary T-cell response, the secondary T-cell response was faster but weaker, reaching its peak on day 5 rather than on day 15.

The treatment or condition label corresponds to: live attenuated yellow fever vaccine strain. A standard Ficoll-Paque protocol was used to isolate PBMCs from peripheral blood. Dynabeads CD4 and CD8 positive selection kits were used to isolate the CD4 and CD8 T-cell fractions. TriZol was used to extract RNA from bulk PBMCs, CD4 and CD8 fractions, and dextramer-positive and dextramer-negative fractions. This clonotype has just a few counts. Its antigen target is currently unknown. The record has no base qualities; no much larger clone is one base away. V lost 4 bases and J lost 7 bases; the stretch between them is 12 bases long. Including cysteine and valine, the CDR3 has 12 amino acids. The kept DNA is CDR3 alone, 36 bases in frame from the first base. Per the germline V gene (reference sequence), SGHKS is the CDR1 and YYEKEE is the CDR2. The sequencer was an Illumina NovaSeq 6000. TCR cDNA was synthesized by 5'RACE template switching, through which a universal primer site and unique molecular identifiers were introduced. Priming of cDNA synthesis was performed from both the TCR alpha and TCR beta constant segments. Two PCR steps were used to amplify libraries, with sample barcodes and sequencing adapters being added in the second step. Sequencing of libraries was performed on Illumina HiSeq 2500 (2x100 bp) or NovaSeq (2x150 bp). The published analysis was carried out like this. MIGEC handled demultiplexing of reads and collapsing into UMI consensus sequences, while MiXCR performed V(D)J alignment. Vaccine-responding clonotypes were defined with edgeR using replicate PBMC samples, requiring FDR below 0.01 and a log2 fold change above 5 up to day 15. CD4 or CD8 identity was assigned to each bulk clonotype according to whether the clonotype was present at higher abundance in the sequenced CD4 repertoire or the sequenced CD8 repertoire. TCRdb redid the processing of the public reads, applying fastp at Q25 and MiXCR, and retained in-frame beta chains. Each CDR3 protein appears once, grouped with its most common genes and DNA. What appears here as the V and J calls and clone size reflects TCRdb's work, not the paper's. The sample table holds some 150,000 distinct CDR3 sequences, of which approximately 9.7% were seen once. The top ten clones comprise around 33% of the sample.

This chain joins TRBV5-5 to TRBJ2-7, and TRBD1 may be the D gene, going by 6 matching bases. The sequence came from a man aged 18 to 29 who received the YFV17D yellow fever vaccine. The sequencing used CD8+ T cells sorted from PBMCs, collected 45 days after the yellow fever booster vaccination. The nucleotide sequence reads TGTGCCAGCAGCCGGGACATCTGGGAGCAGTACGTC. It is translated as CASSRDIWEQYV.